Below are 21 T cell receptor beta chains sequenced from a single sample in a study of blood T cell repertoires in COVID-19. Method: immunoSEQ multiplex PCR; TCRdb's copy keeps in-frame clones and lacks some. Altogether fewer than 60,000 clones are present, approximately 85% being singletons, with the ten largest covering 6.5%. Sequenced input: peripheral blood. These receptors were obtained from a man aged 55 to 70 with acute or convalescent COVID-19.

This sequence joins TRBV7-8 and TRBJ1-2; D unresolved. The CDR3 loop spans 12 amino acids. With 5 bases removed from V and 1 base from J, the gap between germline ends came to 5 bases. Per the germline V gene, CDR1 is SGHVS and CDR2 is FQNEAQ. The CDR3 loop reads CASSPDNYGYTF. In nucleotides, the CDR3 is TGTGCCAGCAGCCCAGATAACTATGGCTACACCTTC.

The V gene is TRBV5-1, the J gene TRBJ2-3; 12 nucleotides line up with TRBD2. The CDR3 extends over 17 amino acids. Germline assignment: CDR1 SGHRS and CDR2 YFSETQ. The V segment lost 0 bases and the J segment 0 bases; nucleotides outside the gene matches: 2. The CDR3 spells CASSLGLAGVSTDTQYF. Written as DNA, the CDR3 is TGCGCCAGCAGCTTGGGACTAGCGGGAGTAAGCACAGATACGCAGTATTTT. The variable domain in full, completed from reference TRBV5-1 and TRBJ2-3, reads KAGVTQTPRYLIKTRGQQVTLSCSPISGHRSVSWYQQTPGQGLQFLFEYFSETQRNKGNFPGRFSGRQFSNSRSEMNVSTLELGDSALYLCASSLGLAGVSTDTQYFGPGTRLTVL.

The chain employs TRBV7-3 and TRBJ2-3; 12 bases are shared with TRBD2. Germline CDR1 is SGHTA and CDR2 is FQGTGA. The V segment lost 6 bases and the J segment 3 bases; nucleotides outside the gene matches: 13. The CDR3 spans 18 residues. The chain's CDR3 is CASRYPLGLAGQTDTQYF. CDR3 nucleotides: TGTGCCAGCAGATATCCCCTCGGACTAGCGGGACAGACAGATACGCAGTATTTT.

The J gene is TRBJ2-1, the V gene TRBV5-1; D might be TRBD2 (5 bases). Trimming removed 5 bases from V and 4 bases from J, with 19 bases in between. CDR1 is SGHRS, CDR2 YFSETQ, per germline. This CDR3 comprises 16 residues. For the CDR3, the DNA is TGCGCCAGCAGTCCCAACCCGACGGGGTCATACAATGAGCAGTTCTTC. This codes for CASSPNPTGSYNEQFF.

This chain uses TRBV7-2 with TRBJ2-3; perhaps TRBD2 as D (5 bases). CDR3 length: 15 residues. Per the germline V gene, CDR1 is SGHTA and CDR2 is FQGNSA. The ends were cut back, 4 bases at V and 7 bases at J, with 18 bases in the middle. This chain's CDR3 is CASSSTGSRAHTQYF. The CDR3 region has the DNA TGTGCCAGCAGCTCAACTGGGAGCAGAGCTCATACGCAGTATTTT.

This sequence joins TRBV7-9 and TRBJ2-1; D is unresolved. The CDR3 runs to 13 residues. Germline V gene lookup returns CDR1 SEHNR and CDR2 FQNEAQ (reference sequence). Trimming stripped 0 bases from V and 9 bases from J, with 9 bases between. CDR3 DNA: TGTGCCAGCAGCTTAGCTTTGGAGCTTGAGCAGTTCTTC. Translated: CASSLALELEQFF.

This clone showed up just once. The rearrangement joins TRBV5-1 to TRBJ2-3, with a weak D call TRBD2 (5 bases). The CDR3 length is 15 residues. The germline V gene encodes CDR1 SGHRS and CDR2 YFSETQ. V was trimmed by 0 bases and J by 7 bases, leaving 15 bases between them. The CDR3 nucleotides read TGCGCCAGCAGCTTGGTCACGTTTTCCGGGAATACGCAGTATTTT. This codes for CASSLVTFSGNTQYF.

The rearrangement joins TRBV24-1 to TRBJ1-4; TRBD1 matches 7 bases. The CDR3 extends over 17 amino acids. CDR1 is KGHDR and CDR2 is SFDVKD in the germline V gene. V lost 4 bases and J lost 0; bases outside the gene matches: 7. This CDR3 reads CATSESRTGPTNEKLFF. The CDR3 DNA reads TGTGCCACCAGTGAGTCCCGGACAGGCCCAACTAATGAAAAACTGTTTTTT.

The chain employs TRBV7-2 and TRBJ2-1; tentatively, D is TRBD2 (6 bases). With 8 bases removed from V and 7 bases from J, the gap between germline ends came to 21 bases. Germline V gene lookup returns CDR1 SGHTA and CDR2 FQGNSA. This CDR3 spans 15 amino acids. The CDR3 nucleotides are TGTGCCAGCGGGGGAGGCGGGGCCTCTAGGAATGAGCAGTTCTTC. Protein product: CASGGGGASRNEQFF.

This chain's CDR3 is CASSSNRVTYEQYF. CDR3 in DNA: TGTGCCAGCAGCTCAAACAGGGTCACCTACGAGCAGTACTTC. The chain employs TRBV11-2 and TRBJ2-7, with TRBD1 as a possible D gene (6 bases). CDR1 and CDR2 (germline): SGHAT, FQNNGV. The CDR3 covers 14 residues. Trimming shortened V by 4 bases and J by 2 bases, and 12 bases separated the two germline ends.

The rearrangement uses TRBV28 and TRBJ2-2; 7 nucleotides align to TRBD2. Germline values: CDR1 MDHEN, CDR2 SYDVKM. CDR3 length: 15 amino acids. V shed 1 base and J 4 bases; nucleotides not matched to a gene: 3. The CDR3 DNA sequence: TGTGCCAGCAGTTTATCGAGCGGGATCACCGGGGAGCTGTTTTTT. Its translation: CASSLSSGITGELFF.

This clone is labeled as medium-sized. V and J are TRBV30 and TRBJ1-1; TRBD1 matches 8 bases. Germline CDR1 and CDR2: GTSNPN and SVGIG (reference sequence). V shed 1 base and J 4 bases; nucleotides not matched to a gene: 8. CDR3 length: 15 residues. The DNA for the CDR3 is TGTGCCTGGAGTGACCCGACAGGGGTGCCCACTGAAGCTTTCTTT. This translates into CAWSDPTGVPTEAFF.

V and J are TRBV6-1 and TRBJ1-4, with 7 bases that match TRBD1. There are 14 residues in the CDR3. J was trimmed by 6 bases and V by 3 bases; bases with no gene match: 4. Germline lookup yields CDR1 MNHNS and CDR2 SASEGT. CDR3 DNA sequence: TGTGCCAGCAGTGAGGCAGGGGGAGATGAAAAACTGTTTTTT. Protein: CASSEAGGDEKLFF.

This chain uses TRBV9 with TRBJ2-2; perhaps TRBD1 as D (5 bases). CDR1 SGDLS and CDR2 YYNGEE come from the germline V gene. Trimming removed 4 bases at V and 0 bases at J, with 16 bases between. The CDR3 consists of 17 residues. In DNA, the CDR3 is TGTGCCAGCAGCCCCCTCGGGTGGGGCGCGAACACCGGGGAGCTGTTTTTT. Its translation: CASSPLGWGANTGELFF.

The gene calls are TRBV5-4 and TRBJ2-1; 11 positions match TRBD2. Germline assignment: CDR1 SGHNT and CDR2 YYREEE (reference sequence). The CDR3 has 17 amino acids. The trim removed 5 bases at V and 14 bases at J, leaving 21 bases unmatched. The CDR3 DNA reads TGTGCCAGCAGGCCTAACCCTACGACTAGCGGGAAGCCCCAGGAGTTCTTC. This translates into CASRPNPTTSGKPQEFF. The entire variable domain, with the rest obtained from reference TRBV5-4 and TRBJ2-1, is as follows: ETGVTQSPTHLIKTRGQQVTLRCSSQSGHNTVSWYQQALGQGPQFIFQYYREEENGRGNFPPRFSGLQFPNYSSELNVNALELDDSALYLCASRPNPTTSGKPQEFFGPGTRLTVL.

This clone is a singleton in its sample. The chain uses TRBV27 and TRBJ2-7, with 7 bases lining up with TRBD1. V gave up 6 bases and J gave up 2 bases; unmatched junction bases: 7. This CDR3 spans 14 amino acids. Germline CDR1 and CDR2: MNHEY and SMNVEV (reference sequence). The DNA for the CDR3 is TGTGCCAGCAGCTGGGACAGCCGCCCCTACGAGCAGTACTTC. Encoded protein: CASSWDSRPYEQYF.

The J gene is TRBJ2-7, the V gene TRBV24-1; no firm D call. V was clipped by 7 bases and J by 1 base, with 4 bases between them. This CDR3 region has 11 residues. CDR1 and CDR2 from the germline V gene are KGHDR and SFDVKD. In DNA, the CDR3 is TGTGCCACCAGCAGATCCTACGAGCAGTACTTC. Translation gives CATSRSYEQYF.

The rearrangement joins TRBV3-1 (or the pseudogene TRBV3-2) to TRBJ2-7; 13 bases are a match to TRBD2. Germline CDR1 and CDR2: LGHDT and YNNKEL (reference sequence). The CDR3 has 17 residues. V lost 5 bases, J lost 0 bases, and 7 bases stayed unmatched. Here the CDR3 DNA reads TGTGCCAGCAGCGGCGGGACTAGCGGGACCCTCTCCTACGAGCAGTACTTC. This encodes CASSGGTSGTLSYEQYF.

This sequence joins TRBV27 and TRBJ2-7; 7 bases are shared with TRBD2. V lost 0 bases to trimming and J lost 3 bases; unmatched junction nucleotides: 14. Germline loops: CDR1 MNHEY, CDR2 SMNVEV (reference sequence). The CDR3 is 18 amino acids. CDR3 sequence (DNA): TGTGCCAGCAGTTTATCCGGGGGGTCGACCAAACCCATCTACGAGCAGTACTTC. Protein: CASSLSGGSTKPIYEQYF.

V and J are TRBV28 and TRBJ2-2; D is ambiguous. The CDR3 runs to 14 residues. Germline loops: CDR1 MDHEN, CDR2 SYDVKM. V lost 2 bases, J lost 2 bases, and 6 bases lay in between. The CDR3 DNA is TGTGCCAGCAGTTTAGCACTTAACACCGGGGAGCTGTTTTTT. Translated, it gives CASSLALNTGELFF.

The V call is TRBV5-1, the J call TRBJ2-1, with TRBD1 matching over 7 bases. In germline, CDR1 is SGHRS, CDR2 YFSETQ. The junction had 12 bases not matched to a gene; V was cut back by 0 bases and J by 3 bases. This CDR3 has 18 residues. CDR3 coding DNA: TGCGCCAGCAGCTTGGTGAAATATAGGGGGCAAGGCTACAATGAGCAGTTCTTC. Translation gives CASSLVKYRGQGYNEQFF.